This T cell receptor (beta chain) was recorded in a study of beta chain features in type 1 diabetes (dated by TCRdb to 2016 to 2019). A note on the overall study: Patients and healthy donors did not differ in mean age, gender distribution, total cell number or subset yield. In the study, recently diagnosed type 1 diabetes patients and matched healthy donors were compared on the TCRB repertoires of their sorted circulating CD4+ T cell subsets. Whereas all 30 or so donors provided naive and central memory subsets, regulatory and stem cell-like memory subsets were isolated from just 8 patients and about 8 healthy donors. Across all samples, fewer than 110,000,000 sorted cells were examined, and cell number per subset correlated strongly with RNA yield.

Each donor gave one peripheral blood draw, averaging roughly 0.11 L, which was collected into heparinised tubes. A BD FACSAria II and a panel including CD45RO, CCR7, CD25, CD127, CD95 and CD27 were used to sort naive, central memory, regulatory and stem cell-like memory CD4+ T cells. A purity above 95% was achieved for all sorted populations. Right away, PBMCs were isolated by Lymphoprep density gradient centrifugation and were stained directly, with no culture step. To minimize batch effects, samples were stained and sorted in pairs, one healthy donor with one patient per experiment. Counted from cysteine to phenylalanine, this CDR3 has 13 amino acids. Just CDR3 DNA is preserved here, 39 bases in frame from base 1. The germline V end is reduced by 3 bases and the J end by 8 bases; junction bases left unmatched: 5. Points the paper makes about the study in general: The naive, central memory and regulatory TCRB repertoires appeared to resemble one another more closely among patients than among healthy donors. Because cDNA was sequenced instead of genomic DNA, activated cells with high expression could be over-represented, although the groups did not differ in activation or CD3 levels. A moderate but significant shortening of TCRB CDR3 length was observed in type 1 diabetes patients in all four CD4+ subsets. Shorter templates might be favored by PCR, yet because patient and control samples were amplified and corrected together, any such skew would affect both groups equally. Because the HLA sub-analyses included only small numbers of individuals, any influence of HLA type on TCRB rearrangement was left unresolved. At VDJ recombination sites, patients with type 1 diabetes made fewer insertions and deleted more nucleotides, a pattern implying thymic rearrangement abnormalities.

Comments on this clone: Its antigen remains unidentified. Qualities for individual bases were not recorded, and no much larger clone is one base off.

The High Capacity cDNA Reverse Transcription Kit was used to reverse transcribe all of the isolated RNA, meaning that expressed TCRB transcripts were what got sequenced. Deep immunoSEQ sequencing was performed on naive, central memory and regulatory T cell samples, with an average of around 3.4 million total reads per sample. Sorted cells were lysed in RLT buffer, and RNA was extracted using DNase-treated RNeasy Micro or Mini kits according to cell number. Each cell subset was processed on its own to prevent cross-contamination, while patient and healthy donor samples were processed together. Using the immunoSEQ multiplex PCR, TCRB sequences were amplified from cDNA into 87-bp fragments spanning the CDR3 region. Sequencing of the amplicons was performed on the Illumina HiSeq platform. Concerning the study's data processing: PCR bias was corrected computationally using synthetic template baselines, and reads within Hamming distance 2 were collapsed, with unmergeable singletons discarded. Reads were aligned to IMGT to assign V, D and J genes, CDR3 length, and insertions or deletions at six rearrangement sites. Within each subset, clonotype counts were normalized to the number of sorted cells before true diversity and Gini coefficients were calculated with the tcR R package. The overlap coefficient, calculated on TCRB nucleotide sequences, was used to quantify repertoire sharing. Not all clones reach the TCRdb copy of this immuneACCESS table, which keeps in-frame sequences only. Checked studies attribute under half of the gap to unresolved V genes and leave the rest unexplained. V and J calls and clone size come straight from that table; D and trimming were deduced from the DNA. The sample table records under 200,000 clones; about 8.3% of these occur just once. The top ten constitute around 0.5% of the sample.

The receptor was isolated from a woman under 30 with type 1 diabetes. The chain links TRBV23-1 with TRBJ1-2; 8 bases in between match TRBD1. TRBV23-1 counts as an open reading frame of uncertain function. The specimen sequenced was central memory CD4+ T cells from blood. The CDR3 protein is CASSQIRGRGYTF. The bases are TGCGCCAGCAGTCAGATCAGGGGGCGGGGCTACACCTTC.